Sequencing of this T cell receptor (beta chain) was carried out in a study of OX40 agonist ivuxolimab in advanced cancers. V lost 3 bases and J lost 6; bases outside the gene matches: 4. CDR1 is SGDLS and CDR2 is YYNGEE in the germline V gene. The CDR3 contains 14 residues. The investigators sampled blood at baseline, at cycle 4 day 1, and at cycle 7 day 1. Assay: immunoSEQ multiplex PCR; the TCRdb copy retains only in-frame clones and omits some. The sample yields fewer than 70,000 clones, around nine tenths seen once. The sample here was CD4+ or CD8+ T cells sorted from blood, taken in a trial of the OX40 agonist ivuxolimab. V and J are TRBV9 and TRBJ2-7; the match to TRBD1 covers 12 bases. This sequence originates from an adult with an advanced solid tumor such as melanoma, head and neck, liver or kidney cancer. As DNA, the CDR3 is TGTGCCAGCAGCGCCCGGGACAGGGGGCTCGAGCAGTACTTC. It translates to CASSARDRGLEQYF. The full variable domain, with the rest looked up from reference TRBV9 and TRBJ2-7, is DSGVTQTPKHLITATGQRVTLRCSPRSGDLSVYWYQQSLDQGLQFLIQYYNGEERAKGNILERFSAQQFPDLHSELNLSSLELGDSALYFCASSARDRGLEQYFGPGTRLTVT.